The 8 T cell receptor beta chains below were found in one sample sequenced in a study of T cells in Graves' hyperthyroidism and ophthalmopathy. Amplification targeted TCR beta CDR3 regions from RNA transcripts. HTBI primers were the set used in a first-round RT-PCR of the TCR CDR3. In TCRdb, the multiplex PCR reads were re-called with MiXCR into one record per CDR3 protein. The sample has approximately 600,000 distinct CDR3 sequences, roughly 20% seen once. The sample taken for sequencing was blood. The receptors here all came from a man aged 25-45 years with Graves' ophthalmopathy.

The chain carries TRBV7-3 and TRBJ1-6, with 11 bases identical to TRBD1. The ends lost 4 bases at V and 7 bases at J; junction bases unmatched: 6. This CDR3 is 16 amino acids long. Germline-derived CDR1 and CDR2 are SGHTA and FQGTGA. This CDR3 reads CASSYLGTGGNSPLHF. The DNA for the CDR3 is TGTGCCAGCAGCTACCTCGGGACAGGGGGGAATTCACCCCTCCACTTT.

This clonotype was counted between two and nine times. The chain joins TRBV2 to TRBJ2-5; the match to TRBD2 covers 7 bases. Looked up from germline, CDR1 is SNHLY and CDR2 is FYNNEI. The CDR3 has 14 residues. Trimming at V came to 4 bases and at J to 2 bases, leaving 4 bases not matched to a gene. As DNA, the CDR3 is TGTGCCAGCAGTGCCCAGCGGGGACAAGAGACCCAGTACTTC. Its protein is CASSAQRGQETQYF. The full variable domain, with the rest looked up from reference TRBV2 and TRBJ2-5, is EPEVTQTPSHQVTQMGQEVILRCVPISNHLYFYWYRQILGQKVEFLVSFYNNEISEKSEIFDDQFSVERPDGSNFTLKIRSTKLEDSAMYFCASSAQRGQETQYFGPGTRLLVL.

This clonotype was recorded once. The V and J genes are TRBV7-9 and TRBJ2-3; maybe TRBD2 (6 bases). Germline V CDR1 and CDR2: SEHNR, FQNEAQ (reference sequence). The length of the CDR3 is 12 residues. CDR3 nucleotide sequence: TGTGTATCCGGAGGGCCGATAGATACGCAGTATTTT. Amino acids: CVSGGPIDTQYF.

This clonotype has ten or more counts. CDR3 nucleotide sequence: TGTGCCAGCAGCCAAGGGGACAGGGGGTCCTACGAGCAGTACTTC. Residues: CASSQGDRGSYEQYF. V is TRBV3-1 and J is TRBJ2-7; 11 nucleotides line up with TRBD1. Looked up from germline, CDR1 is LGHDT and CDR2 is YNNKEL (reference sequence). Trimming cost V 1 base and J 1 base; bases outside gene matches: 0. The CDR3 has 15 residues.

This chain connects TRBV20-1 to TRBJ2-5; 12 nucleotides align to TRBD2. This CDR3 comprises 17 residues. Germline loops: CDR1 DFQATT, CDR2 SNEGSKA (reference sequence). The V and J ends lost 0 bases and 4 bases, in that order; junction bases with no gene match: 9. For the CDR3, the DNA is TGCAGTGCTAGAGAGTCGCGACTAGCGGGAGCTCTAGAGACCCAGTACTTC. Protein: CSARESRLAGALETQYF.

This clonotype has at least ten counts. The chain combines TRBV12-3 or TRBV12-4 with TRBJ2-1, with TRBD2 identical over 8 bases. The CDR3 is 16 amino acids. The V gene end was trimmed by 6 bases and the J gene end by 0 bases; junction bases not matched to a gene: 7. In nucleotides, the CDR3 is TGTGCCAGCAGGGGCGGGCTAGCGGGCTCCTACAATGAGCAGTTCTTC. Protein: CASRGGLAGSYNEQFF.

The rearrangement links TRBV15 to TRBJ2-3; 12 bases match TRBD2. V gave up 0 bases and J gave up 13 bases; unmatched junction bases: 20. In germline, CDR1 is LNHNV, CDR2 YYDKDF (reference sequence). CDR3 length equals 19 residues. CDR3 sequence reads: CATSRDRGVPSGRAEVEYF. The CDR3 nucleotides are TGTGCCACCAGCAGAGATCGGGGGGTCCCTAGCGGGAGGGCCGAGGTCGAGTATTTT.

This clonotype was recorded a few times. The genes are TRBV5-1 and TRBJ2-1; perhaps TRBD1 as D (5 bases). V gave up 4 bases and J gave up 0 bases, with 11 bases separating them. Germline V CDR1 and CDR2: SGHRS, YFSETQ. This CDR3 region has 15 residues. CDR3 coding DNA: TGCGCCAGCAGCACACAGGCTAGCTCCTACAATGAGCAGTTCTTC. It specifies CASSTQASSYNEQFF.